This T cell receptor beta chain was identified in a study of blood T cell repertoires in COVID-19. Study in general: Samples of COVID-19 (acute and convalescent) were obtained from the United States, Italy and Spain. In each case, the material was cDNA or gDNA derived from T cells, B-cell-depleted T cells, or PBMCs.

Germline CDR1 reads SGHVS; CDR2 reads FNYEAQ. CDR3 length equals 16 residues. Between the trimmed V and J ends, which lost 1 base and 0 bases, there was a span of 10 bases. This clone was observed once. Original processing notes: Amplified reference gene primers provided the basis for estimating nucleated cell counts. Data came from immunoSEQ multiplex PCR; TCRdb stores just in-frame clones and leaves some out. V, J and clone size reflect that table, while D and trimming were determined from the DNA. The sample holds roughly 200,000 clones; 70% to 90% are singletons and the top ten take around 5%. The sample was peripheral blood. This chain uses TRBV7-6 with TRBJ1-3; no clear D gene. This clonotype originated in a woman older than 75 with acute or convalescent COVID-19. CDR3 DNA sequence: TGTGCCAGCAGCTTAGGGGCCGGGAGCTCTGGAAACACCATATATTTT. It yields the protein CASSLGAGSSGNTIYF.